Listed here are 9 T cell receptor beta chains from one sample, sequenced in a study of PD-L1 blockade in urothelial cancer. Sample time point: peripheral blood 6 weeks after treatment start. Repertoires were generated with immunoSEQ multiplex PCR, while TCRdb's copy carries only in-frame clones and drops some. The sample records around 50,000 clones, more than 75% being singletons. The sample was PBMCs, taken around atezolizumab (anti-PD-L1) treatment. The receptors stem from a man aged 55-75 years with urothelial cancer.

The J gene is TRBJ1-2, the V gene TRBV4-3; the match to TRBD1 covers 7 bases. Germline lookup yields CDR1 LGHNA and CDR2 YSLEER. The V gene end was trimmed by 0 bases and the J gene end by 4 bases; junction bases not matched to a gene: 2. The CDR3 loop spans 14 amino acids. In DNA form, the CDR3 reads TGCGCCAGCAGCCAAGATGCAGGGGGCTATGGCTACACCTTC. This codes for CASSQDAGGYGYTF.

The rearrangement joins TRBV2 to TRBJ1-2; D not certain. V lost 6 bases, J lost 2 bases, and 10 bases lay in between. Germline CDR1 is SNHLY and CDR2 is FYNNEI. The length of the CDR3 is 13 residues. CDR3 DNA: TGTGCCAGCAGCGAGACTGAAAACTATGGCTACACCTTC. Translated: CASSETENYGYTF.

V and J are TRBV10-1 and TRBJ2-3; the match to TRBD2 covers 12 bases. The J segment lost 4 bases and the V segment lost 3 bases, leaving 8 bases of the junction unmatched. Per the germline V gene, CDR1 is WNHNN and CDR2 is SYGVQD (reference sequence). This CDR3 contains 17 residues. CDR3: CASSDETSGSVSDTQYF. DNA of the CDR3: TGCGCCAGCAGTGATGAGACTAGCGGGAGTGTATCAGATACGCAGTATTTT.

Only one count was recorded for this clone. This rearrangement joins TRBV11-2 to TRBJ2-2, with D possibly being TRBD2 (5 bases). The CDR3 length is 16 residues. The germline V and J ends were trimmed by 5 bases and 1 base, with 14 bases remaining between them. Germline V CDR1 and CDR2: SGHAT, FQNNGV. CDR3 in amino acids: CASSPSLVGNTGELFF. In DNA, the CDR3 is TGTGCCAGCAGCCCTTCACTAGTGGGGAACACCGGGGAGCTGTTTTTT.

The chain has TRBV7-7 and TRBJ2-1, with 11 bases identical to TRBD2. The CDR3 sequence is 18 residues long. Trimming cost V 5 bases and J 7 bases; bases outside gene matches: 16. In germline, CDR1 is SSHAT, CDR2 FNYEAQ (reference sequence). As DNA, the CDR3 is TGTGCCAGCAGCCTGCGGGGGGTAGCGGGGGGGGTCCCAAATGAGCAGTTCTTC. Residues: CASSLRGVAGGVPNEQFF. Looking up the rest from reference TRBV7-7 and TRBJ2-1 gives the full variable domain: GAGVSQSPRYKVTKRGQDVTLRCDPISSHATLYWYQQALGQGPEFLTYFNYEAQPDKSGLPSDRFSAERPEGSISTLTIQRTEQRDSAMYRCASSLRGVAGGVPNEQFFGPGTRLTVL.

This chain joins TRBV6-1 and TRBJ1-1; no firm D call. V was clipped by 2 bases and J by 6 bases, with 19 bases between them. CDR3 size: 16 residues. Germline-derived CDR1 and CDR2 are MNHNS and SASEGT. CDR3: CASSERPAGDGAEAFF. In DNA, the CDR3 is TGTGCCAGCAGTGAAAGACCGGCGGGTGACGGCGCTGAAGCTTTCTTT.

The chain has TRBV9 and TRBJ2-5; 8 bases align to TRBD2. The CDR3 runs to 15 residues. Germline-derived CDR1 and CDR2 are SGDLS and YYNGEE. V shed 0 bases and J 6 bases; nucleotides not matched to a gene: 7. In DNA, the CDR3 is TGTGCCAGCAGCGTAGACGGGGGGGGCTTGCAGACCCAGTACTTC. Amino acids: CASSVDGGGLQTQYF.

The chain couples TRBV6-4 to TRBJ2-1; 7 nucleotides match TRBD1. Germline loops: CDR1 MRHNA, CDR2 SNTAGT. The CDR3 extends over 15 amino acids. V gave up 3 bases and J gave up 4 bases; unmatched junction bases: 6. The DNA of the CDR3 is TGTGCCAGCAGTGAATCAGGACAGGAATACAATGAGCAGTTCTTC. Encoded protein: CASSESGQEYNEQFF.

This chain joins TRBV5-3 and TRBJ2-3, with 10 bases aligning to TRBD1. TRBV5-3 carries the ORF label, with uncertain function. This CDR3 has 16 amino acids. The ends lost 1 base at V and 2 bases at J; junction bases unmatched: 4. CDR3 residues: CARSLIGTGVTDTQYF. CDR3 nucleotides: TGTGCCAGAAGCTTGATCGGGACAGGGGTCACAGATACGCAGTATTTT.